This T cell receptor beta chain comes out of a study of metastatic and nonmetastatic thyroid tumors. General study findings and limits: Across blood and tumor, TCR beta diversity in malignant thyroid tumors was reportedly significantly higher than in benign nodules.

This clone is categorized as large (0.1 to 1%). The antigen is not known. Until they underwent thyroid surgery, no patient had received any treatment. The junction had 6 bases not matched to a gene; V was cut back by 3 bases and J by 0 bases. CDR3 length: 17 amino acids. The germline V gene encodes CDR1 SGHTA and CDR2 FQGNSA. Original handling: It was from CDR3 differences across clinicopathological groups that a distant-metastasis classifier for papillary thyroid cancer was built. TCRdb re-clonotyped the PCR reads through MiXCR. In this record, the V and J calls reflect TCRdb's handling and not the investigators' own analysis. The table shows some 4,000 clones, with 33% occurring only once.

The chain carries TRBV7-2 and TRBJ2-1, with 9 nucleotides matching TRBD2. Sample: adjacent normal tissue. This clonotype was sampled from a female donor with papillary thyroid cancer or a benign thyroid nodule (not recorded which). Some clones in this sample may be carry-over from other donors' samples. CDR3 region: CASSFPRSGSSYNEQFF. Here the CDR3 DNA reads TGTGCCAGCAGCTTCCCCCGTAGCGGGAGCTCCTACAATGAGCAGTTCTTC.